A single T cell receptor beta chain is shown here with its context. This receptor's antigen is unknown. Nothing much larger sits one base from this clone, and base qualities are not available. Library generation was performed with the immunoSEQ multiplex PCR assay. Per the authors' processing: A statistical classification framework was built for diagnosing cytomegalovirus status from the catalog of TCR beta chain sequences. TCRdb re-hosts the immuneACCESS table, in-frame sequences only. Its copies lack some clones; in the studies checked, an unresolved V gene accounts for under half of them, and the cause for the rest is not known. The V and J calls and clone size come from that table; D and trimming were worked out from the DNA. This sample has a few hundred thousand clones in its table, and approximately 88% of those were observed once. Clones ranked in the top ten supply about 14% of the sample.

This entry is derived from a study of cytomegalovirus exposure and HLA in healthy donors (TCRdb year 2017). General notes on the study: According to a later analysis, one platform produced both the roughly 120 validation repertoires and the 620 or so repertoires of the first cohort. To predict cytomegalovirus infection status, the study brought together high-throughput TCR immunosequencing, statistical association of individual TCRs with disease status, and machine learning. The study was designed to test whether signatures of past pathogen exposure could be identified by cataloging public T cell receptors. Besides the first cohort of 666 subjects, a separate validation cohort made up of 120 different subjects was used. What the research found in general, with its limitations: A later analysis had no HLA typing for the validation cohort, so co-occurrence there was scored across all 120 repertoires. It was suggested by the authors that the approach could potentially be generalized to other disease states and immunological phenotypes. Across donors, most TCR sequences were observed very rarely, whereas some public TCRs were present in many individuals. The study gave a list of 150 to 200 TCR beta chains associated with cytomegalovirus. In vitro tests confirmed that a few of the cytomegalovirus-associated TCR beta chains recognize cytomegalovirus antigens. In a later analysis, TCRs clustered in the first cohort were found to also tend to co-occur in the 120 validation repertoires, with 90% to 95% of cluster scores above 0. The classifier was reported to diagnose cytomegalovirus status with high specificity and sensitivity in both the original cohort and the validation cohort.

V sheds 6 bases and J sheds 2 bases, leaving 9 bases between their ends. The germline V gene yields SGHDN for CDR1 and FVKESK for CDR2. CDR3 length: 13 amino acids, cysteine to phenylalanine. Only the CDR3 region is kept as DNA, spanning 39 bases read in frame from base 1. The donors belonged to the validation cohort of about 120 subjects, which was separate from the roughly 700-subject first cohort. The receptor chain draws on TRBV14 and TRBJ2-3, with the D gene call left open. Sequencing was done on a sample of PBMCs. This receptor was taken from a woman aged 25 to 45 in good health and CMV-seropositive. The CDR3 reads CASSQTLTDTQYF. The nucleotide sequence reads TGTGCCAGCAGTCAGACGCTCACAGATACGCAGTATTTT.